This TCR beta chain was captured by sequencing in a study of CD8 T cells in ankylosing spondylitis. The study, taken as a whole, reports: For ankylosing spondylitis blood, a TCR beta motif of 7 or 8 highly homologous variants appeared characteristic. Peripheral blood held disease-linked clones only at relatively low frequency, and these were CD8+.

TCRdb re-analysed the 5' RACE reads in MiXCR, keeping a single row per CDR3 protein. The sample lists around 30,000 distinct CDR3 sequences, 5.5% to 8% occurring once. CDR3 length equals 13 residues. CDR1 is LGHDT and CDR2 is YNNKEL in the germline V gene (reference sequence). V was clipped by 8 bases and J by 5 bases, with 15 bases between them. This clonotype was found many times. The antigen is not known. The genes are TRBV3-1 and TRBJ2-5; D is uncertain. The specimen was blood, either unsorted or a sorted T cell fraction (not recorded which). The source of this sequence is a male donor with ankylosing spondylitis or in good health (not recorded which). CDR3 region: CASGRPETETQYF. The DNA for the CDR3 is TGTGCCAGCGGGCGACCCGAGACGGAGACCCAGTACTTC.